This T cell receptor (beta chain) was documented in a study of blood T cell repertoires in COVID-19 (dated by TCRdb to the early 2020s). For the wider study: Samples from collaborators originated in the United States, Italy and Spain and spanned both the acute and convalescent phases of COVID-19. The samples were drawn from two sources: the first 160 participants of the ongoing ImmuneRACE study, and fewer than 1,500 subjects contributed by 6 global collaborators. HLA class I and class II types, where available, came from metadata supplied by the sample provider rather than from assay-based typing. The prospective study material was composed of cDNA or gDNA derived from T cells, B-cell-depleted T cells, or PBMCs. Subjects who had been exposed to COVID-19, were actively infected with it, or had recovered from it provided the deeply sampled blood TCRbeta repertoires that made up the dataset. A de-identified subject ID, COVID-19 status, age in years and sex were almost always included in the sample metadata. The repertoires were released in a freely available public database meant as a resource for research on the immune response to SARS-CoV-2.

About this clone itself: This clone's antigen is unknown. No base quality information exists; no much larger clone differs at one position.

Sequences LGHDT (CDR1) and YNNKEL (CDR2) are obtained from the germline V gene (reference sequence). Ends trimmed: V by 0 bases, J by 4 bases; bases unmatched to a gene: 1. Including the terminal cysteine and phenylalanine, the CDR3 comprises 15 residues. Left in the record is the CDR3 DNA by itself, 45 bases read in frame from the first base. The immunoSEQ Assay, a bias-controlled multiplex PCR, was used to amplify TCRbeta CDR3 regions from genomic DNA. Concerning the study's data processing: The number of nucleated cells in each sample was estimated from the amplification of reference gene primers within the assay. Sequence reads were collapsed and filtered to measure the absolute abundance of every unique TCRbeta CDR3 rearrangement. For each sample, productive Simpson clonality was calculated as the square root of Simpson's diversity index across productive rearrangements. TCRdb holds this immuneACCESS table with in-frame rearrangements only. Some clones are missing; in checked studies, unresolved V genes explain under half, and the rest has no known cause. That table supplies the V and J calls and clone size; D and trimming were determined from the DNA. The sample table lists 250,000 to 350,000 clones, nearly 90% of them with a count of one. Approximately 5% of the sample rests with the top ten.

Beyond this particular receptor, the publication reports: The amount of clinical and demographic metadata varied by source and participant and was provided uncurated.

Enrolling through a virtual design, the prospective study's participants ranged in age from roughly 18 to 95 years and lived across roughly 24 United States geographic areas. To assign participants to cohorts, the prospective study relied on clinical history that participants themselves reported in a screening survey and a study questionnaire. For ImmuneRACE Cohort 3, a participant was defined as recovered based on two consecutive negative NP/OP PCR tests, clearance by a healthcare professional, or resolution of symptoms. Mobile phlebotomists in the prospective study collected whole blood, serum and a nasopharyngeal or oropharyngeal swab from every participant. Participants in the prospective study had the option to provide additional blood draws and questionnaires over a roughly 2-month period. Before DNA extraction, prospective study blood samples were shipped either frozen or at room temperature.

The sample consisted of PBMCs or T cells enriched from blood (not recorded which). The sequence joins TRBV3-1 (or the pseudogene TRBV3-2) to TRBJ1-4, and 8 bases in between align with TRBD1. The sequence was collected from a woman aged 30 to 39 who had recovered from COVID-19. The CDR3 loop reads CASSQETGVNEKLFF. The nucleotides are TGTGCCAGCAGCCAAGAGACAGGGGTTAATGAAAAACTGTTTTTT.